These 16 T cell receptor beta chains were sequenced from one sample in a study of prognosis after radiotherapy for stage I lung cancer. Starting from genomic DNA, TCR beta CDR3 was amplified through two-round multiplex PCR. First-round PCR used primers specific to each TRBV and TRBJ gene. A single record per CDR3 protein comes from TCRdb applying MiXCR to the multiplex PCR reads. The sample lists 8,500 to 13,000 distinct CDR3 sequences; approximately 53% were seen once. The sample consisted of PBMCs, taken before or after stereotactic body radiation therapy (not recorded which). These receptors came from a donor at least 50 years old with non-small cell lung cancer.

This clonotype is labeled as medium-sized. The J gene is TRBJ2-7, the V gene TRBV9, with D possibly TRBD2 on 6 matching bases. The germline V gene encodes CDR1 SGDLS and CDR2 YYNGEE. Trimming cost V 0 bases and J 1 base, with 8 bases left between them. The length of the CDR3 is 14 residues. Here the CDR3 DNA reads TGTGCCAGCAGCGTAGCGGCGGGATCCTACGAGCAGTACTTC. Translated: CASSVAAGSYEQYF.

V is TRBV28 and J is TRBJ1-2, with D unclear. The CDR3 loop spans 14 amino acids. Trimming removed 5 bases at V and 5 bases at J, with 15 bases between. The germline V gene encodes CDR1 MDHEN and CDR2 SYDVKM. CDR3 DNA sequence: TGTGCCAGCAGTAACCCTGGGCGGAATTATGGCTACACCTTC. This sequence encodes CASSNPGRNYGYTF.

The sample holds many counts of this clonotype. V and J are TRBV7-2 and TRBJ2-3, with TRBD2 matching 7 bases. Germline loops: CDR1 SGHTA, CDR2 FQGNSA. CDR3 size: 16 residues. V dropped 1 base and J dropped 2; count of bases not matched to a gene: 6. In nucleotides, the CDR3 is TGTGCCAGCAGCTTAGTTCCGGGAGGCGACACAGATACGCAGTATTTT. Its translation: CASSLVPGGDTDTQYF.

The chain uses TRBV5-1 and TRBJ2-3; 14 positions agree with TRBD2. Unmatched junction bases numbered 10, after V lost 0 bases and J lost 7 bases. Per germline, CDR1 SGHRS and CDR2 YFSETQ. The length of the CDR3 is 18 residues. The CDR3 coding sequence is TGCGCCAGCAGCTTGGAGGGACTAGCGGGGGTGCTAGGATATACGCAGTATTTT. It translates to CASSLEGLAGVLGYTQYF.

The table lists this clonotype with a count of one. The V call is TRBV11-3, the J call TRBJ1-6; 8 bases line up with TRBD1. Germline CDR1 reads SGHNT; CDR2 reads YENEEA. Trimming at V came to 6 bases and at J to 11 bases, leaving 6 bases not matched to a gene. This CDR3 has 13 residues. CDR3 sequence: CASSLQGGAPLHF. Written as DNA, the CDR3 is TGTGCCAGCAGTTTACAGGGGGGAGCACCCCTCCACTTT. Using reference TRBV11-3 and TRBJ1-6 for the parts outside the CDR3, the full variable domain is EAGVVQSPRYKIIEKKQPVAFWCNPISGHNTLYWYLQNLGQGPELLIRYENEEAVDDSQLPKDRFSAERLKGVDSTLKIQPAELGDSAVYLCASSLQGGAPLHFGNGTRLTVT.

V gene TRBV20-1 combines with J gene TRBJ2-2; possibly TRBD2 for D (7 bases). Germline loops: CDR1 DFQATT, CDR2 SNEGSKA (reference sequence). This CDR3 has 15 amino acids. V shed 6 bases and J shed 1 base, with 15 bases lying between them. CDR3 loop: CSAPKGGGNTGELFF. The CDR3 DNA follows: TGCAGTGCCCCAAAAGGGGGGGGGAACACCGGGGAGCTGTTTTTT.

The chain recombines TRBV6-2 or TRBV6-3 with TRBJ2-7; possibly TRBD2 for D (6 bases). The CDR3 has 12 residues. Per germline, CDR1 MNHEY and CDR2 SVGEGT. Trimming removed 4 bases from V and 5 bases from J, with 9 bases in between. Written as DNA, the CDR3 is TGTGCCAGCAGTTTACTAGCAGACGAGCAGTACTTC. Amino acids: CASSLLADEQYF.

The chain recombines TRBV6-8 with TRBJ1-1; D not resolved. From germline, CDR1 is MNHGY and CDR2 SAAAGT. The CDR3 length is 11 residues. Trimming removed 5 bases from V and 2 bases from J, with 3 bases in between. The CDR3 loop reads CASSTNTEAFF. CDR3 sequence (DNA): TGTGCCAGCAGTACCAACACTGAAGCTTTCTTT.

Many counts were recorded for this clonotype. A far larger clone is one base from this, pointing to a likely read error. This sequence joins TRBV6-2 or TRBV6-3 and TRBJ2-7; D remains unclear. Trimming removed 1 base at V and 6 bases at J, with 4 bases between. The CDR3 extends over 11 amino acids. CDR1 and CDR2 (germline): MNHEY, SVGEGT. The CDR3 nucleotides read TGTGCCAGCAGTTACTTGGTCGAGCAGTACTTC. The encoded protein is CASSYLVEQYF.

The chain uses TRBV2 and TRBJ2-2; 11 bases agree with TRBD2. The junction had 3 bases not matched to a gene; V was cut back by 3 bases and J by 6 bases. The CDR3 contains 15 residues. In germline, CDR1 is SNHLY, CDR2 FYNNEI. The CDR3, as DNA: TGTGCCAGCAGTGAGTCTAGCGGGAGGTCCGGGGAGCTGTTTTTT. Translating it yields CASSESSGRSGELFF. Looking up the rest from reference TRBV2 and TRBJ2-2 gives the full variable domain: EPEVTQTPSHQVTQMGQEVILRCVPISNHLYFYWYRQILGQKVEFLVSFYNNEISEKSEIFDDQFSVERPDGSNFTLKIRSTKLEDSAMYFCASSESSGRSGELFFGEGSRLTVL.

This rearrangement joins TRBV20-1 to TRBJ1-1; 7 nucleotides agree with TRBD1. The CDR3 runs to 14 residues. J lost 3 bases, V lost 0 bases, and 4 bases had no gene match. Germline CDR1 is DFQATT and CDR2 is SNEGSKA (reference sequence). CDR3 residues: CSARDNRGYTEAFF. The CDR3 nucleotides are TGCAGTGCTAGAGATAACAGGGGTTACACTGAAGCTTTCTTT.

The genes are TRBV14 and TRBJ2-7, with D uncertain. V lost 6 bases and J 4 bases, leaving 13 bases between the germline ends. The germline gives CDR1 SGHDN, CDR2 FVKESK. The CDR3 loop spans 13 amino acids. The CDR3 loop is CASSFLVEYEQYF. CDR3 bases: TGTGCCAGCAGTTTTCTAGTAGAATACGAGCAGTACTTC.

By proportion, this clonotype is medium-sized (0.01 to 0.1%). V gene TRBV9 combines with J gene TRBJ1-3; D remains unclear. The germline CDR1 and CDR2 sequences are SGDLS and YYNGEE. CDR3 length equals 13 residues. Deletions cut 4 bases from V and 4 bases from J, with 9 bases between. This chain's CDR3 is CASSYGPGNTIYF. Here the CDR3 DNA reads TGTGCCAGCAGCTATGGACCGGGAAACACCATATATTTT.

The CDR3, as DNA: TGTGCCAGCAGTCGCCCAAGACTAGCGGGAGGGGTCCACGAGCAGTACTTC. The encoded protein is CASSRPRLAGGVHEQYF. The chain combines TRBV6-1 with TRBJ2-7; 14 nucleotides line up with TRBD2. V shed 5 bases and J 5 bases; nucleotides not matched to a gene: 11. This CDR3 has 17 residues. Germline loops: CDR1 MNHNS, CDR2 SASEGT.

This clonotype was seen once. A far bigger clonotype differs at one base, so this is likely a read error. V and J are TRBV6-4 and TRBJ2-7; no clear D. V was cut by 7 bases and J by 0 bases, with 13 bases left in between. Per germline, CDR1 MRHNA and CDR2 SNTAGT. The CDR3 covers 14 residues. CDR3 coding DNA: TGTGCCAGCAAGAAGGATATAAGCTCCTACGAGCAGTACTTC. This gives the protein CASKKDISSYEQYF.

Relative to its sample, this clonotype is medium-sized (0.01 to 0.1%). This chain joins TRBV6-1 and TRBJ1-2, with D unclear. V dropped 6 bases and J dropped 2 bases, with 13 bases sitting between them. Germline CDR1 is MNHNS and CDR2 is SASEGT. The CDR3 contains 14 residues. CDR3 DNA sequence: TGTGCCAGCAGCACCCGAAGGGAGAACTATGGCTACACCTTC. Protein product: CASSTRRENYGYTF.